These 27 T cell receptor beta chains share one sample of origin, sequenced in a study of T cells in localized non-small cell lung cancer. Clones were sequenced by immunoSEQ multiplex PCR, and TCRdb holds only the in-frame ones, with some missing. This table holds tens of thousands of clones, 86% found once. This specimen was peripheral blood, taken before any cancer treatment. All receptors derive from a male donor at least 60 years old with stage III squamous cell lung carcinoma.

The gene calls are TRBV5-1 and TRBJ2-7; TRBD1 is a possible D gene (6 bases). Trimming removed 4 bases from V and 6 bases from J, with 14 bases in between. Germline V gives CDR1 SGHRS, CDR2 YFSETQ. The CDR3 has 13 residues. CDR3 DNA: TGCGCCAGCAGCCCCTCACAGGGTGTCGAGCAGTACTTC. Its translation is CASSPSQGVEQYF. The full variable domain, completed using reference TRBV5-1 and TRBJ2-7, is KAGVTQTPRYLIKTRGQQVTLSCSPISGHRSVSWYQQTPGQGLQFLFEYFSETQRNKGNFPGRFSGRQFSNSRSEMNVSTLELGDSALYLCASSPSQGVEQYFGPGTRLTVT.

This chain connects TRBV6-6 to TRBJ2-5, with a possible D match to TRBD2 (6 bases). V lost 4 bases and J 2 bases, leaving 8 bases between the germline ends. Germline V gene data show CDR1 as MNHNY and CDR2 as SVGAGI (reference sequence). The CDR3 is 13 amino acids. The CDR3 region is CASSFAGQETQYF. As DNA, the CDR3 is TGTGCCAGCAGTTTTGCGGGGCAAGAGACCCAGTACTTC.

The rearrangement joins TRBV2 to TRBJ2-5, with 8 nucleotides matching TRBD1. Germline CDR1 reads SNHLY; CDR2 reads FYNNEI. V dropped 6 bases and J dropped 1; count of bases not matched to a gene: 7. The CDR3 runs to 15 residues. CDR3 in amino acids: CASRPGQAGQETQYF. In nucleotides, the CDR3 is TGTGCCAGCAGGCCGGGACAGGCGGGCCAAGAGACCCAGTACTTC.

The chain combines TRBV19 with TRBJ2-1; TRBD2 is a possible D gene (5 bases). V was clipped by 6 bases and J by 1 base, with 16 bases between them. Per germline, CDR1 LNHDA and CDR2 SQIVND (reference sequence). The CDR3 is 16 residues long. The CDR3 sequence is CASRHLARGSYNEQFF. The CDR3 DNA reads TGTGCCAGTAGGCACCTAGCCCGGGGTTCCTACAATGAGCAGTTCTTC. The full variable domain, with the rest looked up from reference TRBV19 and TRBJ2-1, is DGGITQSPKYLFRKEGQNVTLSCEQNLNHDAMYWYRQDPGQGLRLIYYSQIVNDFQKGDIAEGYSVSREKKESFPLTVTSAQKNPTAFYLCASRHLARGSYNEQFFGPGTRLTVL.

The genes are TRBV7-2 and TRBJ1-3; 7 bases align to TRBD1. The CDR3 consists of 14 residues. Germline assignment: CDR1 SGHTA and CDR2 FQGNSA. Trimming removed 7 bases from V and 5 bases from J; junction bases left unmatched: 8. The CDR3 region is CASTQGDVRNTIYF. CDR3 nucleotides: TGTGCCAGCACCCAGGGGGATGTGCGAAACACCATATATTTT.

The V call is TRBV7-3, the J call TRBJ2-3; D is perhaps TRBD1 (7 bases). Germline V CDR1 and CDR2: SGHTA, FQGTGA. CDR3 length equals 15 residues. V shed 5 bases and J shed 4 bases, with 16 bases lying between them. DNA of the CDR3: TGTGCCAGCAGCCCAGGCGGGACAGCCTCAGATACGCAGTATTTT. It is translated as CASSPGGTASDTQYF.

This clone was observed a handful of times. The chain has TRBV5-5 and TRBJ2-1, with 9 nucleotides matching TRBD2. The V gene's germline CDR1 is SGHKS and CDR2 YYEKEE (reference sequence). Trimming cost V 1 base and J 4 bases; bases outside gene matches: 9. The CDR3 has 17 amino acids. The CDR3 DNA reads as TGTGCCAGCAGCTTGAGGGCCGGGACTAGCAGTTACAATGAGCAGTTCTTC. It yields the protein CASSLRAGTSSYNEQFF.

The chain recombines TRBV5-1 with TRBJ2-1; the D is unclear. Germline CDR1 is SGHRS and CDR2 is YFSETQ. CDR3 length: 16 amino acids. Trimming left V 0 bases short and J 5 bases short, with 15 bases between. This CDR3 is CASSLVFAETNNEQFF. DNA of the CDR3: TGCGCCAGCAGCTTGGTCTTCGCCGAGACCAACAATGAGCAGTTCTTC.

The sample holds one count of this clone. The genes are TRBV5-6 and TRBJ1-4, with a possible D match to TRBD1 (6 bases). The length of the CDR3 is 14 residues. The germline V gene has CDR1 SGHDT and CDR2 YYEEEE. Deletions cut 1 base from V and 8 bases from J, with 12 bases between. This CDR3 reads CASSLSGGEEKLFF. CDR3 DNA sequence: TGTGCCAGCAGCTTGTCCGGGGGCGAGGAAAAACTGTTTTTT.

The rearrangement links TRBV7-5 to TRBJ2-3. TRBV7-5 is assigned pseudogene status. This CDR3 region has 15 residues. The CDR3 spells CVRSPRAPSTDTQYF. DNA for the CDR3: TGTGTCAGAAGCCCCCGGGCGCCTAGCACAGATACGCAGTATTTT.

The CDR3 here is CASSARDRGRVSNTEAFF. In DNA, the CDR3 is TGTGCCAGCAGTGCGAGGGACAGGGGGCGCGTTTCGAACACTGAAGCTTTCTTT. This chain links TRBV28 with TRBJ1-1; 12 bases match TRBD1. J was trimmed by 1 base and V by 5 bases; bases with no gene match: 11. The CDR3 is made up of 18 amino acids. Germline V gene data show CDR1 as MDHEN and CDR2 as SYDVKM.

This clone was found a few times. This chain connects TRBV10-2 to TRBJ2-7; weak D call: TRBD2 (5 bases). The V end lost 6 bases, the J end lost 6 bases, and 18 bases lay between the germline ends. The germline V gene encodes CDR1 WSHSY and CDR2 SAAADI. The CDR3 is made up of 14 amino acids. The CDR3, as DNA: TGCGCCAGCAGCCCCGAGCTGCGGGCGCTCGAGCAGTACTTC. Translation gives CASSPELRALEQYF.

This clone was observed a single time. The chain has TRBV5-1 and TRBJ2-7; D may be TRBD1 (6 bases). The germline V and J ends were trimmed by 3 bases and 5 bases, with 9 bases remaining between them. The CDR3 has 12 amino acids. CDR1 and CDR2 from the germline V gene are SGHRS and YFSETQ. The CDR3 coding sequence is TGCGCCAGCAGCTCCAGGGGCGACGAGCAGTACTTC. As protein: CASSSRGDEQYF.

This chain uses TRBV7-9 with TRBJ1-4; 10 bases line up with TRBD1. The CDR3 has 16 residues. The V gene's germline CDR1 is SEHNR and CDR2 FQNEAQ (reference sequence). The V and J ends lost 1 base and 5 bases, in that order; junction bases with no gene match: 4. CDR3 bases: TGTGCCAGCAGCTTAGGGGACAGGGGACCAAATGAAAAACTGTTTTTT. This translates into CASSLGDRGPNEKLFF.

The chain links TRBV19 to TRBJ1-1; D is perhaps TRBD1 (5 bases). The germline V gene has CDR1 LNHDA and CDR2 SQIVND (reference sequence). Trimming removed 3 bases from V and 1 base from J, with 9 bases in between. The CDR3 is 14 residues long. The CDR3 nucleotides read TGTGCCAGTAGTATCAGGGCGGGGAACACTGAAGCTTTCTTT. This sequence encodes CASSIRAGNTEAFF.

As for this clone: The junction departs from the called germline gene at one end, perhaps through a read error. The chain couples TRBV4-1 to TRBJ2-1; 10 nucleotides match TRBD2. This CDR3 spans 16 amino acids. CDR1 is MGHRA, CDR2 YSYEKL, per germline. The CDR3 loop reads CASRQDILAGDNEQFF. CDR3 in DNA: TGCGCCAGCAGACAAGATATCCTAGCGGGAGACAATGAGCAGTTCTTC.

The rearrangement uses TRBV7-9 and TRBJ1-4; no firm D call. Germline V gene lookup returns CDR1 SEHNR and CDR2 FQNEAQ (reference sequence). This CDR3 is 14 amino acids long. The V and J ends lost 1 base and 2 bases respectively, with 5 bases between them. The CDR3 DNA is TGTGCCAGCAGCTTAGGTTTGACTAATGAAAAACTGTTTTTT. It is translated as CASSLGLTNEKLFF.

The genes are TRBV28 and TRBJ1-1; no definite D call. V was shortened by 2 bases and J by 5 bases, with 15 bases between the two germline ends. This CDR3 is built from 15 residues. Looked up from germline, CDR1 is MDHEN and CDR2 is SYDVKM. The CDR3 sequence: CASSLGGAGKTEAFF. In DNA, the CDR3 is TGTGCCAGCAGTTTAGGAGGAGCGGGCAAAACTGAAGCTTTCTTT.

This clone was seen just once. Here the CDR3 DNA reads TGTGCCAGCAGTGGGTGGGGGTTCGGTTATGCTGAAGCTTTCTTT. Translating gives CASSGWGFGYAEAFF. The rearrangement links TRBV6-1 to TRBJ1-1, with D possibly matching TRBD1 (5 bases). The germline CDR1 and CDR2 sequences are MNHNS and SASEGT. The V gene lost 4 bases and the J gene lost 6 bases, with 18 bases spanning the gap. The CDR3 length is 15 residues.

V and J are TRBV14 and TRBJ1-6; TRBD1 agrees at 7 bases. The V gene end was trimmed by 4 bases and the J gene end by 10 bases; junction bases not matched to a gene: 10. The CDR3 length is 15 residues. CDR1 and CDR2 from the germline V gene are SGHDN and FVKESK. This chain's CDR3 is CASSLDRVGGSPLHF. The CDR3 DNA follows: TGTGCCAGCAGCCTAGACAGGGTGGGAGGCTCACCCCTCCACTTT.

The rearrangement uses TRBV20-1 and TRBJ2-1, with D hard to call. This CDR3 spans 11 amino acids. V was trimmed by 0 bases and J by 5 bases, leaving 2 bases between them. Germline V gene data show CDR1 as DFQATT and CDR2 as SNEGSKA (reference sequence). The CDR3, as DNA: TGCAGTGCTAGAGATAACAATGAGCAGTTCTTC. Amino acids: CSARDNNEQFF.

The chain links TRBV5-8 to TRBJ2-7; D possibly corresponds to TRBD2 (5 bases). Between the trimmed V and J ends, which lost 0 bases and 3 bases, there was a span of 13 bases. There are 15 residues in the CDR3. Germline V gene lookup returns CDR1 SGHTS and CDR2 YDEGEE. The chain's CDR3 is CASSLARGQVYEQYF. In DNA form, the CDR3 reads TGTGCCAGCAGCTTGGCTCGCGGGCAGGTCTACGAGCAGTACTTC.

This chain links TRBV6-5 with TRBJ1-1; D perhaps matches TRBD1 (5 bases). Germline lookup yields CDR1 MNHEY and CDR2 SVGAGI. The CDR3 sequence is 15 residues long. V was clipped by 5 bases and J by 5 bases, with 18 bases between them. The CDR3 bases are TGTGCCAGCAGTCCCCCCCCAGGGCGGGGGACTGAAGCTTTCTTT. Translation: CASSPPPGRGTEAFF.

The chain links TRBV7-2 to TRBJ2-1; weak D call: TRBD1 (6 bases). The V and J ends lost 6 bases and 15 bases respectively, with 18 bases between them. Germline V gene data show CDR1 as SGHTA and CDR2 as FQGNSA. This CDR3 contains 12 residues. CDR3 in amino acids: CASSTAGEFRFF. In DNA, the CDR3 is TGTGCCAGCAGTACGGCAGGGGAGTTCCGGTTCTTC.

This chain joins TRBV5-4 and TRBJ2-7, with 7 bases matching TRBD2. V lost 0 bases, J lost 6 bases, and 9 bases stayed unmatched. Germline V gene lookup returns CDR1 SGHNT and CDR2 YYREEE (reference sequence). CDR3 size: 15 residues. DNA of the CDR3: TGTGCCAGCAGCTTGGCCGGCCGGGGCGGGGGCGAGCAGTACTTC. Translating gives CASSLAGRGGGEQYF.

V is TRBV4-2 and J is TRBJ2-4; D remains ambiguous. Trimming pared 0 bases from V and 0 bases from J, leaving 6 bases between. CDR1 and CDR2 from the germline V gene are LGHNA and YNFKEQ. The CDR3 extends over 15 amino acids. The CDR3, as DNA: TGTGCCAGCAGCCAAGATCCGGTAGCCAAAAACATTCAGTACTTC. Amino acid sequence: CASSQDPVAKNIQYF.

This chain uses TRBV7-6 with TRBJ2-3; 7 bases line up with TRBD1. CDR1 and CDR2 from the germline V gene are SGHVS and FNYEAQ. The CDR3 has 18 residues. J was trimmed by 1 base and V by 4 bases; bases with no gene match: 14. Written as DNA, the CDR3 is TGTGCCAGCAGCTCAAGCGTGGGGACAGCGATTCGCACAGATACGCAGTATTTT. Its protein product is CASSSSVGTAIRTDTQYF. The full variable domain, completed using reference TRBV7-6 and TRBJ2-3, is GAGVSQSPRYKVTKRGQDVALRCDPISGHVSLYWYRQALGQGPEFLTYFNYEAQQDKSGLPNDRFSAERPEGSISTLTIQRTEQRDSAMYRCASSSSVGTAIRTDTQYFGPGTRLTVL.